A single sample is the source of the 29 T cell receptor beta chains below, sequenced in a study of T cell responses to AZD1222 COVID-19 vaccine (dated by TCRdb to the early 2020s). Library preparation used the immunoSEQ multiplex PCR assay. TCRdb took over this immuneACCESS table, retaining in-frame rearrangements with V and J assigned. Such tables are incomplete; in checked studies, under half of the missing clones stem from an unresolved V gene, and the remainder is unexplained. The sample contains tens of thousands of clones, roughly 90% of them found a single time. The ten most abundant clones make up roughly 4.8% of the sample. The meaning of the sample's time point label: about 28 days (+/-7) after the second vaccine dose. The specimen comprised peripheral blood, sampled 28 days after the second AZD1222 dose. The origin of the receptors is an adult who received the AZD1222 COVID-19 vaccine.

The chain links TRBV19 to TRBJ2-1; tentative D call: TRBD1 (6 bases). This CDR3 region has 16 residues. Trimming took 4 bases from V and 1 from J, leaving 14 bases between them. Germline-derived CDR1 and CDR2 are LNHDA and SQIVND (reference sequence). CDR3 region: CASSRIQGMSYNEQFF. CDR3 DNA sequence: TGTGCCAGTAGTAGGATTCAGGGGATGTCCTACAATGAGCAGTTCTTC.

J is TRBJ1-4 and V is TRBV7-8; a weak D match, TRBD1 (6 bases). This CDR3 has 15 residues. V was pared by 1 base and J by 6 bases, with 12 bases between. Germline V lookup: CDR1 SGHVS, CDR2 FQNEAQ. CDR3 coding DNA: TGTGCCAGCAGCTTAGGACAGGAGGTATATGAAAAACTGTTTTTT. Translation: CASSLGQEVYEKLFF.

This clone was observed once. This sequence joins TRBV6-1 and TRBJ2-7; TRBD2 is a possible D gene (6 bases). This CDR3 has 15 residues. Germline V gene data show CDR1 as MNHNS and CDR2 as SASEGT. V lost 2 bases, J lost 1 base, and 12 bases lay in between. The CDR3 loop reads CASSERGGGSYEQYF. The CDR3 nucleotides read TGTGCCAGCAGTGAAAGGGGAGGCGGGTCCTACGAGCAGTACTTC.

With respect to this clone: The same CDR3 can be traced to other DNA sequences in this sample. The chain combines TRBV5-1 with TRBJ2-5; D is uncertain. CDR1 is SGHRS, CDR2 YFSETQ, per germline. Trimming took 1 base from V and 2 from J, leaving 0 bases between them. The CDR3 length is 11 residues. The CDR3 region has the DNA TGCGCCAGCAGCTTGCAAGAGACCCAGTACTTC. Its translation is CASSLQETQYF.

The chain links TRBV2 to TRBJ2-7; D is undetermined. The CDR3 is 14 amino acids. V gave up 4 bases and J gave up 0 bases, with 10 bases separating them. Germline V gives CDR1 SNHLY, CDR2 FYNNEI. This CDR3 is CASSVRVSSYEQYF. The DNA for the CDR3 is TGTGCCAGCAGTGTAAGGGTCAGCTCCTACGAGCAGTACTTC.

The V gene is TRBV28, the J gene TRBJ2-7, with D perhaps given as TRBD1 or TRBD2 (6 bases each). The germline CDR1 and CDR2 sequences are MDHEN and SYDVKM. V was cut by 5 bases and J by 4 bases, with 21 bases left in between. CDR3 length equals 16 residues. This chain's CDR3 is CASSTWRETGLYEQYF. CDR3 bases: TGTGCCAGCAGTACGTGGCGCGAGACAGGACTATACGAGCAGTACTTC.

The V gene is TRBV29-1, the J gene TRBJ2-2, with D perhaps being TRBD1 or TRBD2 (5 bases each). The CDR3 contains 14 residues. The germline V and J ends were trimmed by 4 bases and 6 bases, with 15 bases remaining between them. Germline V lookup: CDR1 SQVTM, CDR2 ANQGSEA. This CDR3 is CSVVPGPGAGELFF. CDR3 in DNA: TGCAGCGTTGTACCGGGACCCGGGGCCGGGGAGCTGTTTTTT.

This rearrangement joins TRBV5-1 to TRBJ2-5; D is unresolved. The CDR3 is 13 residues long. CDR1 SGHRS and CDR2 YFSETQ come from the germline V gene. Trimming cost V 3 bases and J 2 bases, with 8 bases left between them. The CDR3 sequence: CASSSTPQETQYF. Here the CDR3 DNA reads TGCGCCAGCAGCTCTACACCTCAAGAGACCCAGTACTTC.

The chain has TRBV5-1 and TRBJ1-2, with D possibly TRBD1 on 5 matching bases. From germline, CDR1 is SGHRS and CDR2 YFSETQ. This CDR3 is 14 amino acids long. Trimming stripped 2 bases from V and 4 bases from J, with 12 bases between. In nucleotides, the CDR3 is TGCGCCAGCAGCTTTAGCCAGGGCCTCTATGGCTACACCTTC. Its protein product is CASSFSQGLYGYTF.

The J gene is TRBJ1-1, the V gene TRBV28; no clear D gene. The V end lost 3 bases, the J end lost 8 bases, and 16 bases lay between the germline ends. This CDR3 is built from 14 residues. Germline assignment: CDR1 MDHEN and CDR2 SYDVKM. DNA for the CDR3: TGTGCCAGCAGTTTCCCCCGGGGTAGTATCGAAGCTTTCTTT. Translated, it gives CASSFPRGSIEAFF.

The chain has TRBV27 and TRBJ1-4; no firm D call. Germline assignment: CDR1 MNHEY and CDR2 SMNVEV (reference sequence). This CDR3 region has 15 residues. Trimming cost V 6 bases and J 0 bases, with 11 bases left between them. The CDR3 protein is CASSPLQTTNEKLFF. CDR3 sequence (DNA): TGTGCCAGCAGCCCGTTACAAACAACTAATGAAAAACTGTTTTTT. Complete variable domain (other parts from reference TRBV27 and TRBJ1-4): EAQVTQNPRYLITVTGKKLTVTCSQNMNHEYMSWYRQDPGLGLRQIYYSMNVEVTDKGDVPEGYKVSRKEKRNFPLILESPSPNQTSLYFCASSPLQTTNEKLFFGSGTQLSVL.

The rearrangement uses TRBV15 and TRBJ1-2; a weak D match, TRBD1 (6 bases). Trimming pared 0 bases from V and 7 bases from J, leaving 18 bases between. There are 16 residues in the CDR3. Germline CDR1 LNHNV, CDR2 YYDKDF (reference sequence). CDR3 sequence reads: CATSREDLNREGGYTF. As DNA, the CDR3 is TGTGCCACCAGCAGAGAGGATTTGAACAGGGAAGGTGGCTACACCTTC.

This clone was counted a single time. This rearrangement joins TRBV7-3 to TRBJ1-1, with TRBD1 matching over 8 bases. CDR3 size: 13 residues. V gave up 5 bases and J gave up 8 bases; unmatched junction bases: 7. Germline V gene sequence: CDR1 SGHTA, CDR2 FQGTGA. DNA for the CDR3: TGTGCCAGCAGCCCCGGGGACAGGCTCGAAGCTTTCTTT. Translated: CASSPGDRLEAFF. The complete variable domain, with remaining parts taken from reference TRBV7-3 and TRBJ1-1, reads GAGVSQTPSNKVTEKGKYVELRCDPISGHTALYWYRQSLGQGPEFLIYFQGTGAADDSGLPNDRFFAVRPEGSVSTLKIQRTERGDSAVYLCASSPGDRLEAFFGQGTRLTVV.

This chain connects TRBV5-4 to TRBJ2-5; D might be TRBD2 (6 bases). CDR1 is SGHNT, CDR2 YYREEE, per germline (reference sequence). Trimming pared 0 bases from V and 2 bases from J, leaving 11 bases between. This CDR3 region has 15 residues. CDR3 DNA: TGTGCCAGCAGCTTGGATTGGGGGAGGCAAGAGACCCAGTACTTC. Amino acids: CASSLDWGRQETQYF.

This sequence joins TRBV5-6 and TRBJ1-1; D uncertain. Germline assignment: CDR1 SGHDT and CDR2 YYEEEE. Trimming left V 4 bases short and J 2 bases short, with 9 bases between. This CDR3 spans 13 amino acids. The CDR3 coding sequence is TGTGCCAGCAGCCCACTAAGAAACACTGAAGCTTTCTTT. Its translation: CASSPLRNTEAFF.

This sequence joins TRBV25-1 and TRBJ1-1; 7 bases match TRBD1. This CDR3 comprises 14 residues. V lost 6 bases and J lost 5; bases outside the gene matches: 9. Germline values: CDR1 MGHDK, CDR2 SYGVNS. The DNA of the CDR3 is TGTGCCAGCAGCCAGACAGGGAGGGGTACTGAAGCTTTCTTT. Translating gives CASSQTGRGTEAFF.

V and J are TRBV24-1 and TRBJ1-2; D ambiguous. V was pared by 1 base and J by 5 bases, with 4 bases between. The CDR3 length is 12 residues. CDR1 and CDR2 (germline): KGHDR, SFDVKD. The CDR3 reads CATSDLQYGYTF. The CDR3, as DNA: TGTGCCACCAGTGATTTACAGTATGGCTACACCTTC.

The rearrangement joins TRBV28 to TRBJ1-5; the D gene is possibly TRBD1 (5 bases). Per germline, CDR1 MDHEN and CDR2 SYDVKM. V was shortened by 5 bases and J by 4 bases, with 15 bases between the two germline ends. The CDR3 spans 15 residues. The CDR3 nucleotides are TGTGCCAGCAGTGGGGGTGGGGGAAGTAATCAGCCCCAGCATTTT. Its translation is CASSGGGGSNQPQHF.

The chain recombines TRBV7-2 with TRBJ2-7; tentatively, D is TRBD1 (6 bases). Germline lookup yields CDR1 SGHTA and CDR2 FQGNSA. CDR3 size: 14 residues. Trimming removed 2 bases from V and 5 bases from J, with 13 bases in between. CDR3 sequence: CASSLRQGMNEQYF. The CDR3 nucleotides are TGTGCCAGCAGCTTAAGGCAGGGGATGAACGAGCAGTACTTC.

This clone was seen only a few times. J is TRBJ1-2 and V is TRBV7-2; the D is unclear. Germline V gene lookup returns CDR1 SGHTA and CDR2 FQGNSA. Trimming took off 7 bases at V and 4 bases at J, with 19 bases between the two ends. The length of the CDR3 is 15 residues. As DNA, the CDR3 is TGTGCCAGCACCACTTCCATATATGGCGTCTATGGCTACACCTTC. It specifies CASTTSIYGVYGYTF.

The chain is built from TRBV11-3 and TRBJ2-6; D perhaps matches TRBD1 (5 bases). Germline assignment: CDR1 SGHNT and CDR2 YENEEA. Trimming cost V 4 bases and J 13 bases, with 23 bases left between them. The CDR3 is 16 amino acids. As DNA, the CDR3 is TGTGCCAGCAGCTCGATGATTTCAGGGTCCCGCGAGGTCCTGACTTTC. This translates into CASSSMISGSREVLTF. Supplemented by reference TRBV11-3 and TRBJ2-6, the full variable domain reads EAGVVQSPRYKIIEKKQPVAFWCNPISGHNTLYWYLQNLGQGPELLIRYENEEAVDDSQLPKDRFSAERLKGVDSTLKIQPAELGDSAVYLCASSSMISGSREVLTFGAGSRLTVL.

The CDR3 coding sequence is TGTGCCAGCAGTTTCAACAGGCGGGAGTCTGGCTACACCTTC. This gives the protein CASSFNRRESGYTF. The chain uses TRBV27 and TRBJ1-2, with D possibly matching TRBD1 (5 bases). CDR3 size: 14 residues. Germline-derived CDR1 and CDR2 are MNHEY and SMNVEV (reference sequence). Deletions cut 3 bases from V and 7 bases from J, with 15 bases between.

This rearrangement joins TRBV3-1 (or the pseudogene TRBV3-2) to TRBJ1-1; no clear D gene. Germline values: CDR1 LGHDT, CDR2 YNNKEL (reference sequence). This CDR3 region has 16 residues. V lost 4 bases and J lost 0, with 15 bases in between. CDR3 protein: CASSLRSRGMNTEAFF. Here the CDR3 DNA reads TGTGCCAGCAGCCTAAGGAGTCGGGGTATGAACACTGAAGCTTTCTTT.

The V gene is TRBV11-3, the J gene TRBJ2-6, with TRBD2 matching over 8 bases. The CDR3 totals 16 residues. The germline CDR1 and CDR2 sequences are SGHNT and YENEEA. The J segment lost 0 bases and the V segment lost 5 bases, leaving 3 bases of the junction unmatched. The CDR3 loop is CASSISGNSGANVLTF. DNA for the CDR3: TGTGCCAGCAGCATTAGCGGGAACTCTGGGGCCAACGTCCTGACTTTC.

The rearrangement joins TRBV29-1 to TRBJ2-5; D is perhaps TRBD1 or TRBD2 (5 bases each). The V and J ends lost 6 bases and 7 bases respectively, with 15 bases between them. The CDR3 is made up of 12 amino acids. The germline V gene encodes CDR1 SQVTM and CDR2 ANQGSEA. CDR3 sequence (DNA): TGCAGCGTGGAGGCAGGGATGGGGACCCAGTACTTC. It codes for CSVEAGMGTQYF.

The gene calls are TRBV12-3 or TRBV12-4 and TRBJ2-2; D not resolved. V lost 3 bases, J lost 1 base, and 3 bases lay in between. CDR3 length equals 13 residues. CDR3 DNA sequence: TGTGCCAGCAGTTTTGGGAACACCGGGGAGCTGTTTTTT. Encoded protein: CASSFGNTGELFF.

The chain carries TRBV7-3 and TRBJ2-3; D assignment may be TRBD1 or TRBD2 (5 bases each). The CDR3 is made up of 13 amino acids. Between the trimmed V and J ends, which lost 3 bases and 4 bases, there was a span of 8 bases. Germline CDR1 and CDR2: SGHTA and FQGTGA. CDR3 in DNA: TGTGCCAGCAGCTTTGTGGGGGCAGATACGCAGTATTTT. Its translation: CASSFVGADTQYF.

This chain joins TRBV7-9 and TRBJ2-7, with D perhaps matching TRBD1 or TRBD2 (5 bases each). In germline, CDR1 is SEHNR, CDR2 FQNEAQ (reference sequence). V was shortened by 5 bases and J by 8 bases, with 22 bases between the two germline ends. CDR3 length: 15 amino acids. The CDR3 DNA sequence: TGTGCCAGCAGCCAAGACTCCGGGACGGCCAGCAAGCAGTACTTC. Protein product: CASSQDSGTASKQYF.

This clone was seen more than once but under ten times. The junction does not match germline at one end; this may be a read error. CDR3 DNA sequence: TGTGCCAGCAGGGAAGACAGTAATCAGCCCCAGCATTTT. It encodes CASREDSNQPQHF. V usage is TRBV2 and J usage is TRBJ1-5; a possible D gene is TRBD1 (5 bases). The CDR3 consists of 13 residues. The germline V gene encodes CDR1 SNHLY and CDR2 FYNNEI.